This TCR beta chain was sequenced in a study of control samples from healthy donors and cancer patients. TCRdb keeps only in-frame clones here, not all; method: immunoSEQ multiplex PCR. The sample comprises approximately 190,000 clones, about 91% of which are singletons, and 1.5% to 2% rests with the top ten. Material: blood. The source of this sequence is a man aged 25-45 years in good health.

DNA for the CDR3: TGTGCCAGCAGCTCATTCCGGGATGGCTACACCTTC. Protein sequence: CASSSFRDGYTF. V and J are TRBV7-2 and TRBJ1-2; D remains ambiguous. The CDR3 is made up of 12 amino acids. Trimming removed 4 bases at V and 6 bases at J, with 9 bases between. Germline V gives CDR1 SGHTA, CDR2 FQGNSA.